These 21 T cell receptor beta chains were sequenced from one sample in a study of T cells in localized non-small cell lung cancer. Using immunoSEQ multiplex PCR, the repertoire was profiled, and TCRdb retains in-frame clones only, with some absent. Found here are about 75,000 clones, around 84% of them singletons; the top ten hold nearly 9.5%. This specimen consisted of peripheral blood, obtained before any cancer treatment. The source of these receptors is a female donor aged 60 or older with stage I lung adenocarcinoma.

This chain links TRBV5-4 with TRBJ2-5, with D maybe TRBD1 (5 bases). This CDR3 region has 15 residues. V lost 1 base, J lost 1 base, and 11 bases lay in between. CDR1 and CDR2 (germline): SGHNT, YYREEE (reference sequence). The DNA for the CDR3 is TGTGCCAGCAGCTTGATTTGGCAGGGCCAAGAGACCCAGTACTTC. Residues: CASSLIWQGQETQYF. Based on the CDR3 plus reference TRBV5-4 and TRBJ2-5, the full variable domain is ETGVTQSPTHLIKTRGQQVTLRCSSQSGHNTVSWYQQALGQGPQFIFQYYREEENGRGNFPPRFSGLQFPNYSSELNVNALELDDSALYLCASSLIWQGQETQYFGPGTRLLVL.

The V and J genes are TRBV2 and TRBJ1-2, with a possible D match to TRBD1 (6 bases). Germline V CDR1 and CDR2: SNHLY, FYNNEI. The CDR3 extends over 14 amino acids. V lost 7 bases and J 4 bases, leaving 16 bases between the germline ends. CDR3 DNA sequence: TGTGCCAGCATGGTACAGGGCTTCGGCTATGGCTACACCTTC. Protein product: CASMVQGFGYGYTF.

For this clone: Other nucleotide sequences from this sample produce the same CDR3. The chain joins TRBV11-2 to TRBJ1-2; D is uncertain. Germline CDR1 and CDR2: SGHAT and FQNNGV. The CDR3 is 12 amino acids. V lost 0 bases and J 4 bases, leaving 3 bases between the germline ends. CDR3 protein: CASSLDSYGYTF. The CDR3 DNA follows: TGTGCCAGCAGCTTAGATAGCTATGGCTACACCTTC. The full variable domain, completed using reference TRBV11-2 and TRBJ1-2, is EAGVAQSPRYKIIEKRQSVAFWCNPISGHATLYWYQQILGQGPKLLIQFQNNGVVDDSQLPKDRFSAERLKGVDSTLKIQPAKLEDSAVYLCASSLDSYGYTFGSGTRLTVV.

This clone was picked up many times. The chain carries TRBV10-3 and TRBJ2-7; 9 nucleotides line up with TRBD1. V was clipped by 6 bases and J by 5 bases; unmatched bases: 8. Looked up from germline, CDR1 is ENHRY and CDR2 is SYGVKD. The CDR3 extends over 14 amino acids. The CDR3 DNA reads TGTGCCATCAGCCTACAGGGGGCGAGGAACGAGCAGTACTTC. Translating it yields CAISLQGARNEQYF.

J is TRBJ1-1 and V is TRBV5-1, with a possible D match to TRBD1 (5 bases). The CDR3 is 15 amino acids. Per the germline V gene, CDR1 is SGHRS and CDR2 is YFSETQ. V was cut by 5 bases and J by 5 bases, with 19 bases left in between. CDR3 in DNA: TGCGCCAGCAGTAACCCCAATCAGGGCGGGACTGAAGCTTTCTTT. This sequence encodes CASSNPNQGGTEAFF. Full variable domain (missing parts from reference TRBV5-1 and TRBJ1-1): KAGVTQTPRYLIKTRGQQVTLSCSPISGHRSVSWYQQTPGQGLQFLFEYFSETQRNKGNFPGRFSGRQFSNSRSEMNVSTLELGDSALYLCASSNPNQGGTEAFFGQGTRLTVV.

This rearrangement joins TRBV5-1 to TRBJ1-2; D gene ambiguous. The germline V and J ends were trimmed by 0 bases and 4 bases, with 13 bases remaining between them. The CDR3 has 15 residues. Germline V CDR1 and CDR2: SGHRS, YFSETQ. CDR3: CASSLDADATYGYTF. DNA of the CDR3: TGCGCCAGCAGCTTGGATGCAGATGCTACCTATGGCTACACCTTC.

In this sample, this clone turned up once. The chain is built from TRBV19 and TRBJ2-7; D remains unclear. The CDR3 contains 14 residues. In germline, CDR1 is LNHDA, CDR2 SQIVND (reference sequence). Deletions cut 2 bases from V and 3 bases from J, with 11 bases between. The CDR3 DNA reads as TGTGCCAGTAGTATAAAGGCACGAAACTACGAGCAGTACTTC. It encodes CASSIKARNYEQYF.

This chain links TRBV18 with TRBJ2-3; D ambiguous. V gave up 3 bases and J gave up 0 bases, with 4 bases separating them. The germline V gene encodes CDR1 KGHSH and CDR2 LQKENI. The CDR3 extends over 13 amino acids. DNA for the CDR3: TGTGCCAGCTCACCTTACAGCACAGATACGCAGTATTTT. Residues: CASSPYSTDTQYF.

This clone was counted once. The V call is TRBV5-6, the J call TRBJ1-1; possibly TRBD1 for D (5 bases). CDR1 SGHDT and CDR2 YYEEEE come from the germline V gene. V lost 3 bases and J lost 2, with 17 bases in between. The CDR3 consists of 16 residues. The CDR3 coding sequence is TGTGCCAGCAGCTGGGGTTCTGGCAGGGCCAACACTGAAGCTTTCTTT. This translates into CASSWGSGRANTEAFF.

The chain joins TRBV7-7 to TRBJ2-2; 10 bases agree with TRBD1. J lost 6 bases, V lost 5 bases, and 9 bases had no gene match. CDR3 length: 16 amino acids. In germline, CDR1 is SSHAT, CDR2 FNYEAQ (reference sequence). CDR3 bases: TGTGCCAGCAGCCCCCGCGGGACAGGGGTAGCCGGGGAGCTGTTTTTT. This gives the protein CASSPRGTGVAGELFF. The full variable domain, completed using reference TRBV7-7 and TRBJ2-2, is GAGVSQSPRYKVTKRGQDVTLRCDPISSHATLYWYQQALGQGPEFLTYFNYEAQPDKSGLPSDRFSAERPEGSISTLTIQRTEQRDSAMYRCASSPRGTGVAGELFFGEGSRLTVL.

A single count supports this clone. This chain links TRBV9 with TRBJ1-2; maybe TRBD1 (5 bases). The CDR3 is made up of 15 amino acids. V gave up 0 bases and J gave up 4 bases, with 13 bases separating them. Germline V CDR1 and CDR2: SGDLS, YYNGEE. CDR3 in DNA: TGTGCCAGCAGCGTAGACGCAGGGTCGGTCTATGGCTACACCTTC. Encoded protein: CASSVDAGSVYGYTF.

The chain employs TRBV9 and TRBJ2-2; the D gene is possibly TRBD1 (6 bases). The germline gives CDR1 SGDLS, CDR2 YYNGEE. CDR3 size: 13 residues. The V gene lost 5 bases and the J gene lost 6 bases, with 11 bases spanning the gap. DNA of the CDR3: TGTGCCAGCAGACCAGGGGTAGCCGGGGAGCTGTTTTTT. This codes for CASRPGVAGELFF.

The gene calls are TRBV10-1 and TRBJ2-1; 9 bases match TRBD2. The CDR3 consists of 14 residues. CDR1 is WNHNN and CDR2 is SYGVQD in the germline V gene (reference sequence). Germline trimming cut 5 bases from V and 7 bases from J; bases unmatched to any gene: 6. The CDR3 DNA reads TGCGCCAGCAGTCCAGGGACTAGCTGGAATGAGCAGTTCTTC. This encodes CASSPGTSWNEQFF.

The V call is TRBV9, the J call TRBJ2-4; D ambiguous. V gave up 3 bases and J gave up 8 bases, with 12 bases separating them. The CDR3 sequence is 13 residues long. Germline V gene lookup returns CDR1 SGDLS and CDR2 YYNGEE. The CDR3 DNA reads TGTGCCAGCAGCGACGACGCTAGTTACATTCAGTACTTC. Translated, it gives CASSDDASYIQYF.

V usage is TRBV11-2 and J usage is TRBJ1-1; a weak D match, TRBD1 (5 bases). The germline gives CDR1 SGHAT, CDR2 FQNNGV. CDR3 length: 14 residues. Trimming shortened V by 5 bases and J by 0 bases, and 10 bases separated the two germline ends. DNA of the CDR3: TGTGCCAGCAGCACTCAGGGCTTGAACACTGAAGCTTTCTTT. Protein sequence: CASSTQGLNTEAFF. The whole variable domain, remainder taken from reference TRBV11-2 and TRBJ1-1, is EAGVAQSPRYKIIEKRQSVAFWCNPISGHATLYWYQQILGQGPKLLIQFQNNGVVDDSQLPKDRFSAERLKGVDSTLKIQPAKLEDSAVYLCASSTQGLNTEAFFGQGTRLTVV.

V usage is TRBV18 and J usage is TRBJ1-5; TRBD1 aligns across 7 bases. In germline, CDR1 is KGHSH, CDR2 LQKENI. J lost 0 bases, V lost 1 base, and 3 bases had no gene match. The length of the CDR3 is 16 residues. CDR3 loop: CASSPQTGRSNQPQHF. The CDR3 nucleotides read TGTGCCAGCTCACCACAGACAGGGCGTAGCAATCAGCCCCAGCATTTT.

This clone has more than one count but fewer than ten. The chain is built from TRBV7-9 and TRBJ2-1, with 10 nucleotides matching TRBD2. The CDR3 extends over 17 amino acids. CDR1 is SEHNR and CDR2 is FQNEAQ in the germline V gene (reference sequence). V was clipped by 3 bases and J by 0 bases; unmatched bases: 5. The CDR3 region has the DNA TGTGCCAGCAGCTTGCCTAGCGGGGGCGGCTCCTACAATGAGCAGTTCTTC. Protein product: CASSLPSGGGSYNEQFF.

V usage is TRBV7-8 and J usage is TRBJ1-3, with D possibly matching TRBD1 (5 bases). Germline loops: CDR1 SGHVS, CDR2 FQNEAQ. Trimming took 5 bases from V and 0 from J, leaving 20 bases between them. CDR3 size: 18 residues. CDR3 protein: CASSPSDIRKPSGNTIYF. CDR3 nucleotide sequence: TGTGCCAGCAGCCCGTCGGACATTCGGAAACCCTCTGGAAACACCATATATTTT.

A single count supports this clone. The chain recombines TRBV5-6 with TRBJ1-5; 8 nucleotides match TRBD1. Germline assignment: CDR1 SGHDT and CDR2 YYEEEE. This CDR3 is 15 amino acids long. V gave up 2 bases and J gave up 1 base; unmatched junction bases: 2. As DNA, the CDR3 is TGTGCCAGCAGCTTTACAGGGGGGAGCAATCAGCCCCAGCATTTT. This gives the protein CASSFTGGSNQPQHF.

Notes on this clone: Since the CDR3 does not end with the conserved phenylalanine or tryptophan, this likely comes from a read error. The DNA is omitted, as the CDR3 cannot be located on it reliably, and the CDR3 follows TCRdb's listing. CDR3 sequence reads: CASSREPPTPR. V is TRBV5-5 and J is TRBJ1-2. The CDR3 length equals 11 residues, ends included. CDR1 and CDR2 from the germline V gene are SGHKS and YYEKEE (reference sequence).

This clone was seen a few times. This chain joins TRBV6-1 and TRBJ2-7, with a weak D call TRBD2 (6 bases). This CDR3 spans 13 amino acids. Trimming cost V 3 bases and J 2 bases, with 8 bases left between them. Germline assignment: CDR1 MNHNS and CDR2 SASEGT. The chain's CDR3 is CASSDRTTYEQYF. The CDR3 DNA reads as TGTGCCAGCAGTGATAGGACTACCTACGAGCAGTACTTC.